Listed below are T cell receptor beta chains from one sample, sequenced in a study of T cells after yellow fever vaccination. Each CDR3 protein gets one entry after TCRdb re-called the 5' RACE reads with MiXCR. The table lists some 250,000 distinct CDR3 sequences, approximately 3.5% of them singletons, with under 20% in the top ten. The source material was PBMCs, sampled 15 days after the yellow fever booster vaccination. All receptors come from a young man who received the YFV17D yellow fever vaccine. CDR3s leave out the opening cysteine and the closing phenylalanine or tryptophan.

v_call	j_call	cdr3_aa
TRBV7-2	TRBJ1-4	ASSSDRGSGEKLF
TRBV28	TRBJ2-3	ASSLGGGVGTDTQY
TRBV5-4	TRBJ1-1	ASSEGQGVSEAF
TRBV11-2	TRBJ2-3	ASSSVPGPEDTQY
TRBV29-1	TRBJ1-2	SVKGTLPNYGYT
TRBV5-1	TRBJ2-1	ASTTESSYNEQF
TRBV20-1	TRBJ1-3	SARDLRLTKTSGNTIY
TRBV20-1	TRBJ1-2	SAERGRVT
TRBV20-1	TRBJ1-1	SASKPTVGNTEAF
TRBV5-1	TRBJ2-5	ASSPRVGQETQY
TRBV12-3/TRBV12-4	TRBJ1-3	ASSLPQGRNTIY
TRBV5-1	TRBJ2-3	ASSSGQGRDTQY
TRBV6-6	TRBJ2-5	ASSYSRGGHETQY
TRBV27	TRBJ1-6	ASSPGINSPLH
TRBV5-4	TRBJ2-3	ASSGTGGEDTQY
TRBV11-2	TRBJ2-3	ASSLSDTTDTQY
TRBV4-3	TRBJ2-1	ASSQDPGQGAYNEQF
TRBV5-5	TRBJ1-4	ASTRGDEKLF
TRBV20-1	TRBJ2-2	SARGRGAGELF
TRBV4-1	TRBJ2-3	ASSQGRGQSTDTQY
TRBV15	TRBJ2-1	ATSRDIRGYNEQF
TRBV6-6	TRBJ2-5	ASSYSSRSETQY
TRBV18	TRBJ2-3	ASSPPTAGGLTDTQY
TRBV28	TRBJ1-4	ASSQQGGAEKLF
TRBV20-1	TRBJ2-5	SATPGGPVETQY
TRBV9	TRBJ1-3	ASSVQYSGNTIY
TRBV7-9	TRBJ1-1	ASSLEGTDTEAF
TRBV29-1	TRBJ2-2	SVGRGAGELF